This T cell receptor beta chain was observed in a study of CD8+ T cells in alopecia areata. General observations from the study: Scalp samples also yield sequences from resident alphabeta T cells of normal skin. There were many expanded lesional clones persisting in scalp and blood during tofacitinib.

In the case of this clone: Its target is unknown.

As the sequencing template, cDNA was produced by extracting RNA and reverse transcribing it. Sequenced by immunoSEQ multiplex PCR; TCRdb stores in-frame clones only, minus some. The sample has 120,000 or so clones; 60% to 65% are singletons. Noted treatment: oral pan-JAK inhibitor, 5-10 mg twice daily. The clonotype was recovered from a human donor with alopecia areata. Here the sequenced sample was CD4+ T cells sorted from blood, taken at week 4, from a patient treated with tofacitinib.

The CDR3: CASSQPMNTDTQYF. CDR3 DNA: TGTGCCAGCAGCCAACCGATGAACACAGATACGCAGTATTTT. V is TRBV4-2 and J is TRBJ2-3; no firm D call. Germline CDR1 is LGHNA and CDR2 is YNFKEQ. The length of the CDR3 is 14 residues. V was shortened by 2 bases and J by 2 bases, with 8 bases between the two germline ends.